The clone carrying this T cell receptor beta chain has more than one count but fewer than ten. Clinicians diagnosed patients from clinical symptoms, serum thyroxine and TRAb, thyroid ultrasound and orbital computed tomography. The source of the sample is a study of T cells in Graves' hyperthyroidism and ophthalmopathy. The germline CDR1 and CDR2 sequences are SGHTA and FQGNSA. This CDR3 has 13 residues. The germline V and J ends were trimmed by 5 bases and 3 bases, with 11 bases remaining between them. Researchers took RNA transcripts and amplified the TCR beta CDR3 regions from them. Initially, a first-round RT-PCR of the TCR CDR3 employed the HTBI primer set. TCRdb re-called the multiplex PCR reads through MiXCR, storing one row per CDR3 protein. This table has fewer than 550,000 distinct CDR3 sequences, 15% to 19% appearing once.

Sequenced: blood. V gene TRBV7-2 combines with J gene TRBJ2-7; D perhaps matches TRBD2 (6 bases). This clonotype originated in a woman aged 18-29 years with Graves' hyperthyroidism. CDR3 in DNA: TGTGCCAGCAGCCCCCTAGCGAACTACGAGCAGTACTTC. As protein: CASSPLANYEQYF.